This TCR beta chain was sequenced for a study of shared clonotypes between healthy human individuals. Study observations and caveats: Relative to memory subsets, naive subsets generally showed larger estimated richness. Tissues were not sampled, only blood, and their repertoires likely differ.

Only in-frame clones appear in the TCRdb table, and some are missing; sequencing was by immunoSEQ multiplex PCR. Of some 2,000,000 clones detected, approximately 95% appear once; the ten largest clones hold around 0.13%. To note about this clone: As yet, its antigen is unknown. Distinct nucleotide sequences in the sample also encode this CDR3.

The CDR3 extends over 12 amino acids. CDR1 SQVTM and CDR2 ANQGSEA come from the germline V gene. V dropped 4 bases and J dropped 3; count of bases not matched to a gene: 1. The receptor was isolated from a man between 18 and 29 years old in good health. V usage is TRBV29-1 and J usage is TRBJ2-7; the match to TRBD1 covers 9 bases. Sequencing was performed on naive CD4+ T cells sorted from blood. The subset is: CD45RA+ positively selected. CDR3 in DNA: TGCAGCGTTGGGACAGGGGTCTACGAGCAGTACTTC. Protein sequence: CSVGTGVYEQYF.